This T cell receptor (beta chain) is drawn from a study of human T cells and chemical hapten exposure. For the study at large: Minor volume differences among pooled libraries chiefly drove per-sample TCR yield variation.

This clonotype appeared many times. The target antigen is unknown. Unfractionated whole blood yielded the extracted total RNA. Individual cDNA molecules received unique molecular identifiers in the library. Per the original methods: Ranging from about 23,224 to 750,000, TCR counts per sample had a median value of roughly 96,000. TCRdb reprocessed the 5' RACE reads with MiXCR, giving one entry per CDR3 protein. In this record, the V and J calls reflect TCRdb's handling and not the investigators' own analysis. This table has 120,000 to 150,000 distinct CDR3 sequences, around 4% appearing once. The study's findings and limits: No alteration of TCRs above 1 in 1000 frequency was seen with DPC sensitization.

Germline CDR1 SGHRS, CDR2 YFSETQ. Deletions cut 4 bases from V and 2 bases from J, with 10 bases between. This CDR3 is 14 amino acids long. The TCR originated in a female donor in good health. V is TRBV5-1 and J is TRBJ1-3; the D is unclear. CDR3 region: CASSIGQPGNTIYF. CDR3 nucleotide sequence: TGCGCCAGCAGCATCGGGCAGCCTGGAAACACCATATATTTT.